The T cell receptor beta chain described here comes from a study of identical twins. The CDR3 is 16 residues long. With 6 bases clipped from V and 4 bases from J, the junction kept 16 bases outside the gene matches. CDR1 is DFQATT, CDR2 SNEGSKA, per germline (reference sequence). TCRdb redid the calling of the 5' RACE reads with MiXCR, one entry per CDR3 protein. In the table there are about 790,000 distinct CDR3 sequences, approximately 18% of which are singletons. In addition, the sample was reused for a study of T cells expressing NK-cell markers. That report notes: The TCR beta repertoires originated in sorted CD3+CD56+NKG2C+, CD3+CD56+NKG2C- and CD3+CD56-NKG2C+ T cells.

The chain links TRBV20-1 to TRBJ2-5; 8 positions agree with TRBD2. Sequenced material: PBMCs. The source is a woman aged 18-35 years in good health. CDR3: CSAGPGLGIPAETQYF. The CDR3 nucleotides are TGCAGTGCCGGGCCGGGACTAGGAATTCCGGCAGAGACCCAGTACTTC.